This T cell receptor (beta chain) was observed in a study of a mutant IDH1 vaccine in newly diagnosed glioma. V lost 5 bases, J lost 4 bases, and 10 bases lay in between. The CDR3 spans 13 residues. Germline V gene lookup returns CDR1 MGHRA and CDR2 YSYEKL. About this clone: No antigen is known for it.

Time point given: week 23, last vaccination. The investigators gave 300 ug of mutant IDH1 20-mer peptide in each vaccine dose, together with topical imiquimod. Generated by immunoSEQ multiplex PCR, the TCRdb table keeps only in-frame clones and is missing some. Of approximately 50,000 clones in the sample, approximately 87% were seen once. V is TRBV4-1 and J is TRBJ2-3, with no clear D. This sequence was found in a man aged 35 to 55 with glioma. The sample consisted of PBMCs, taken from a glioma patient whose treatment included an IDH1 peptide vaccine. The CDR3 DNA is TGCGCCAGCAGCAATCCTGGGGCAGATACGCAGTATTTT. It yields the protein CASSNPGADTQYF.